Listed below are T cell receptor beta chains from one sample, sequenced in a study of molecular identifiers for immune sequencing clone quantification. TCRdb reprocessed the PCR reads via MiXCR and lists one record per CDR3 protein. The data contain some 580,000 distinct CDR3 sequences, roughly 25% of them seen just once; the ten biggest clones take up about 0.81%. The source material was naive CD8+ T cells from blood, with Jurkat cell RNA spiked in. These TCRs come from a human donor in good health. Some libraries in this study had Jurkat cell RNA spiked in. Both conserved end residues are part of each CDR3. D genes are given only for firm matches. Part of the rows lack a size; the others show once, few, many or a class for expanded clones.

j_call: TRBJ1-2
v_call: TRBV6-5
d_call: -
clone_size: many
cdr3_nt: TGTGCCAGCAGTTACGGTAGTGGTACTGGCTACACCTTC
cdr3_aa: CASSYGSGTGYTF

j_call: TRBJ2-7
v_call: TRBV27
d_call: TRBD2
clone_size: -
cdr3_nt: TGTGCCAGCAGTCCCTGGGCTAGCGGGACCTACGAGCAGTACTTC
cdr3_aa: CASSPWASGTYEQYF

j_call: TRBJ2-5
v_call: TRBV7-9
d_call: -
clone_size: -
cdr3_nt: TGTGCCAGCAGCTTAGTTGCACCGTACCAAGAGACCCAGTACTTC
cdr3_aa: CASSLVAPYQETQYF

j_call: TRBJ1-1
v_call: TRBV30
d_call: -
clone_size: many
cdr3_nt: TGTGCCTGGAAGAGCGGGCACACTGAAGCTTTCTTT
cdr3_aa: CAWKSGHTEAFF

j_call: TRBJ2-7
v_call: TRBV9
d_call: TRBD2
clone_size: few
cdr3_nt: TGTGCCAGCAGCCCGACAGCGGGAGGCTACGAGCAGTACTTC
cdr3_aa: CASSPTAGGYEQYF

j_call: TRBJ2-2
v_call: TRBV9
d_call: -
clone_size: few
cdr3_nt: TGTGCCAGCAGCTCACAGTTCGGGGAGCTGTTTTTT
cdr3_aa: CASSSQFGELFF

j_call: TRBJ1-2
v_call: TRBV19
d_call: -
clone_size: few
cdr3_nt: TGTGCCAGTAGTATGATTGGAGTCGACTATGGCTACACCTTC
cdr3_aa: CASSMIGVDYGYTF

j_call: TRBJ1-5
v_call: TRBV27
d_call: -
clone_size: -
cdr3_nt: TGTGCCAGCAGTCTCATAGATGGTGGGCAGCCCCAGCATTTT
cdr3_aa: CASSLIDGGQPQHF

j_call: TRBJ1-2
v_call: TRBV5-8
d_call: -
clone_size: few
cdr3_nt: TGTGCCAGCAGTCATCGTCCTGGAAAGGGGGATGGCTACACCTTC
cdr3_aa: CASSHRPGKGDGYTF

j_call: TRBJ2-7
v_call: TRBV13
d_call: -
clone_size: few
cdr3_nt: TGTGCCAGCAGCCTCCTACTGGTCCCCTACGAGCAGTACTTC
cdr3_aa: CASSLLLVPYEQYF

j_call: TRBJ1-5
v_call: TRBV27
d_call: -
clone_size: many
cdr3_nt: TGTGCCAGCAGTTTAAACCCCTGGGGCAATCAGCCCCAGCATTTT
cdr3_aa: CASSLNPWGNQPQHF

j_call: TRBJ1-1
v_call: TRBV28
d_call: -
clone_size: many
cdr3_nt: TGTGCCAGCAGTTTCATGCGGGGGGCTTACACTGAAGCTTTCTTT
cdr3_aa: CASSFMRGAYTEAFF

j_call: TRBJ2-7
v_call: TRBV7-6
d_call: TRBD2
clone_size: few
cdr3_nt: TGTGCCAGCAGCTTTAATATTCCGGGGGGACCCTCCTACGAGCAGTACTTC
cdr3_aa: CASSFNIPGGPSYEQYF

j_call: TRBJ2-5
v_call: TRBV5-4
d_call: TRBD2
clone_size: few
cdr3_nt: TGTGCCAGCAGCTTGTTGGGCGGGGGGACCCAAGAGACCCAGTACTTC
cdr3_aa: CASSLLGGGTQETQYF

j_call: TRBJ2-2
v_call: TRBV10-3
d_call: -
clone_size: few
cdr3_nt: TGTGCCATCAGTGACCCTAGGAGCACCGGGGAGCTGTTTTTT
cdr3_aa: CAISDPRSTGELFF

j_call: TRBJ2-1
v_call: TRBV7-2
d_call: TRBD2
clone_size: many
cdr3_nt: TGTGCCAGCAGCCCGACTAGCGGGGGACCTTACAATGAGCAGTTCTTC
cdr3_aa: CASSPTSGGPYNEQFF

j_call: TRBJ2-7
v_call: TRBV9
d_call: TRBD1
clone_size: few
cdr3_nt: TGTGCCAGCAGCGCCTATCCGGGACAGGGGGATAGGTACTTC
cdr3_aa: CASSAYPGQGDRYF

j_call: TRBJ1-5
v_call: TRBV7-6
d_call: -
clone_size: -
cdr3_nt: TGTGCCAGCAGCTTAGAAGACGGGCAGCAGCATTTT
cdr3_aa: CASSLEDGQQHF

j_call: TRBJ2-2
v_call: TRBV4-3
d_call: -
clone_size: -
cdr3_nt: TGCGCCAGCAGCCACCCCCCGGGCGTCGGGGCTGGCACCGGGGAGCTGTTTTTT
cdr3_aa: CASSHPPGVGAGTGELFF

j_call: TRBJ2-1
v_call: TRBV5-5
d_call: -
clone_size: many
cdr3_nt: TGTGCCAGCAGGCCCCCATCCTACAATGAGCAGTTCTTC
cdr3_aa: CASRPPSYNEQFF

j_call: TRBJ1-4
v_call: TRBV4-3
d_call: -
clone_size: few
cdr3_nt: TGCGCCAGCAGCCAAGAATGGACAGCTGCAACTAATGAAAAACTGTTTTTT
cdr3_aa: CASSQEWTAATNEKLFF

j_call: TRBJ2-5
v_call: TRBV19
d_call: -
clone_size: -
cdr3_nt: TGTGCCAGCAGGGGATACGAGACCCAGTACTTC
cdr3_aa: CASRGYETQYF

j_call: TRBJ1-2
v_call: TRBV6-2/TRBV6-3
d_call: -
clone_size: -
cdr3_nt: TGTGCCAGCAGTTGGGGGACAATGGAACCCCATGGCTACACCTTC
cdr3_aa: CASSWGTMEPHGYTF

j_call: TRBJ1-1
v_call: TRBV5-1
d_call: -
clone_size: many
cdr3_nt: TGCGCCAGCAGCTTGGGGGGTTGGGTCACTGAAGCTTTCTTT
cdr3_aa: CASSLGGWVTEAFF

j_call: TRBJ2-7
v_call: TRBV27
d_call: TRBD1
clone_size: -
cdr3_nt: TGTGCCAGCAGGTATGGGACAGAGAATTTTTACGGGCAGTACTTC
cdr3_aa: CASRYGTENFYGQYF

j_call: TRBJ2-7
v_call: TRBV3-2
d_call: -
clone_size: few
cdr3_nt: TGTGCCAGCTACTTGACGGGCTGCTCCTACGAGCAGTACTTC
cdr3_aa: CASYLTGCSYEQYF

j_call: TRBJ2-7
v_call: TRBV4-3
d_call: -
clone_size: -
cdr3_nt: TGCGCCAGCCGCCCAGGGGCGGAGGCACTGGGCGAGCAGTACTTC
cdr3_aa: CASRPGAEALGEQYF

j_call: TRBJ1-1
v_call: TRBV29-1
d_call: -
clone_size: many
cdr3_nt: TGCAGCGTTAGGGACGGCTATGAAGCTTTCTTT
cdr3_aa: CSVRDGYEAFF

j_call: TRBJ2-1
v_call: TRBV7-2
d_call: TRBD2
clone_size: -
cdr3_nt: TGTGCCAGCAGCTCGGGACTAGCGGGAATCAATGAGCAGTTCTTC
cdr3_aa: CASSSGLAGINEQFF

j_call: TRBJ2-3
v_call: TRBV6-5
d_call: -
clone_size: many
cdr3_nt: TGTGCCAGCAGTTACGGGGATACGCAGTATTTT
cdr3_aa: CASSYGDTQYF

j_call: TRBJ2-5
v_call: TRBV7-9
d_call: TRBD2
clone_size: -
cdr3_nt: TGTGCCAGCAGCGGTTGGACTAGCGGGGGAGCTAATCAAGAGACCCAGTACTTC
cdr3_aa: CASSGWTSGGANQETQYF

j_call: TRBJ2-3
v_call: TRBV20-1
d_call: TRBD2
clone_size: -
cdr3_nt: TGCAGTGCTACGCCTAGCGGGGGGGGGGCTAGCACAGATACGCAGTATTTT
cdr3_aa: CSATPSGGGASTDTQYF

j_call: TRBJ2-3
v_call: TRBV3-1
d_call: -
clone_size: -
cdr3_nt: TGTGCCAGCAGCGAAGGCCCCACTGATACGCAGTATTTT
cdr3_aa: CASSEGPTDTQYF

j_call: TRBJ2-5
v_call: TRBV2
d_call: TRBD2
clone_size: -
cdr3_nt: TGTGCCAGCAGTGAGTGGCTAGCGGGGACACAAGAGACCCAGTACTTC
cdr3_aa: CASSEWLAGTQETQYF

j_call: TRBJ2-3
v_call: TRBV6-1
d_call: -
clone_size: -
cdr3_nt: TGTGCCAGCAGTGAAGCGGGGGAGACGGATACGCAGTATTTT
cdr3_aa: CASSEAGETDTQYF

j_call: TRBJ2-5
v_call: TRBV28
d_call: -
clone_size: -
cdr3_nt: TGTGCCACCTGGGGAGCGGGCAACTTTCAAGGGACCCAGTACTTC
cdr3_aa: CATWGAGNFQGTQYF

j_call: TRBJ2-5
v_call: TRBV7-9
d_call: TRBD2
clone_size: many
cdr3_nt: TGTGCCAGCAGCTCCTACCTGGGAGGACTAGTTGAGACCCAGTACTTC
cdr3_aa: CASSSYLGGLVETQYF

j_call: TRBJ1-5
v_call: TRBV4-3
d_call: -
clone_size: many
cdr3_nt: TGCGCCAGCAGCCAAGATTGGGCAGGGACTCAGCCCCAGCATTTT
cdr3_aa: CASSQDWAGTQPQHF

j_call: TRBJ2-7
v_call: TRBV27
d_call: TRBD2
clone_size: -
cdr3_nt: TGTGCCAGCAGTTCCACTAGCGGAAATACCTTCTACGAGCAGTACTTC
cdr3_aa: CASSSTSGNTFYEQYF

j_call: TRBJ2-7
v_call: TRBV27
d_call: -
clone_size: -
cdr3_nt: TGTGCCAGCAGTTTAAGTATCAGCGGGTGGGAGCAGTACTTC
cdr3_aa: CASSLSISGWEQYF

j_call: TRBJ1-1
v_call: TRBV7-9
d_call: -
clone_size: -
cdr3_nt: TGTGCCAGCAGCTACCCCCCGGACGGATACACTGAAGCTTTCTTT
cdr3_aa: CASSYPPDGYTEAFF